Following are 7 T cell receptor beta chains from one sample sequenced in a study of blood T cell repertoires in COVID-19. Profiling relied on immunoSEQ multiplex PCR, and the TCRdb table lists in-frame clones only, not all of them. The sample includes roughly 130,000 clones, roughly 90% of them seen just once. Sequenced: peripheral blood. The receptors were sampled from a man aged 50 to 60 with active COVID-19.

The V call is TRBV7-2, the J call TRBJ1-4; 7 bases are a match to TRBD1. Germline V gives CDR1 SGHTA, CDR2 FQGNSA. V trimming: 4 bases; J trimming: 3 bases; junction bases outside the gene matches: 5. The CDR3 has 15 residues. DNA for the CDR3: TGTGCCAGCAGCTATACCGGGACAGCTAATGAAAAACTGTTTTTT. Amino acids: CASSYTGTANEKLFF.

V gene TRBV10-3 combines with J gene TRBJ2-1, with 7 bases lining up with TRBD2. Trimming removed 3 bases from V and 1 base from J; junction bases left unmatched: 0. Germline loops: CDR1 ENHRY, CDR2 SYGVKD. The CDR3 is made up of 14 amino acids. The CDR3 DNA is TGTGCCATCAGTGACGGGGGGTCCTACAATGAGCAGTTCTTC. Its protein is CAISDGGSYNEQFF.

In DNA form, the CDR3 reads TGTGCCAGTAGTATACAGGACAGGGGGCGCACGAACACTGAAGCTTTCTTT. Its translation: CASSIQDRGRTNTEAFF. This rearrangement joins TRBV19 to TRBJ1-1, with 11 bases aligning to TRBD1. This CDR3 region has 17 residues. From germline, CDR1 is LNHDA and CDR2 SQIVND (reference sequence). V shed 2 bases and J 1 base; nucleotides not matched to a gene: 6.

This chain links TRBV12-3 or TRBV12-4 with TRBJ2-5; D perhaps matches TRBD1 (6 bases). V was trimmed by 6 bases and J by 3 bases, leaving 11 bases between them. The CDR3 is 13 amino acids. The CDR3 protein is CASSARGKETQYF. The CDR3 coding sequence is TGTGCCAGCAGCGCGAGGGGGAAAGAGACCCAGTACTTC.

CDR3 nucleotide sequence: TGTGCCAGCAGCTTACGGGTCACTGAAGCTTTCTTT. Protein sequence: CASSLRVTEAFF. This chain uses TRBV13 with TRBJ1-1, with D uncertain. V dropped 2 bases and J dropped 4 bases, with 5 bases sitting between them. CDR3 length: 12 amino acids. Germline CDR1 and CDR2: PRHDT and FYEKMQ (reference sequence).

J is TRBJ2-1 and V is TRBV6-6; a possible D gene is TRBD1 (6 bases). The CDR3 spans 16 residues. CDR1 and CDR2 from the germline V gene are MNHNY and SVGAGI (reference sequence). The V end lost 6 bases, the J end lost 6 bases, and 21 bases lay between the germline ends. The CDR3 spells CASRQTGTLAPNEQFF. CDR3 sequence (DNA): TGTGCCAGCAGACAGACCGGGACACTTGCCCCCAATGAGCAGTTCTTC.

The rearrangement links TRBV5-4 to TRBJ1-1; D might be TRBD1 (5 bases). Looked up from germline, CDR1 is SGHNT and CDR2 is YYREEE (reference sequence). CDR3 length: 12 residues. The V and J ends lost 4 bases and 6 bases respectively, with 10 bases between them. CDR3 sequence: CASSGWDSEAFF. The CDR3 DNA reads as TGTGCCAGCAGCGGGTGGGACTCTGAAGCTTTCTTT.